Listed below are T cell receptor beta chains from one sample, sequenced in a study of immune cell composition in non-small cell lung cancer. Clones were sequenced by immunoSEQ multiplex PCR, and TCRdb holds only the in-frame ones, with some missing. The table lists around 2,600 clones, approximately 80% of them singletons. The sample comprised non-adjacent lung tissue. The origin of the receptors is a human donor with non-small cell lung cancer. The CDR3 runs from the conserved cysteine through the conserved F or W. The order of the fields is J gene, clone size, D gene, V gene, CDR3 DNA, CDR3 protein. The D gene is left open where the match is weak. Rows give clone size only sometimes, using once, few, many, or a class for an expanded clone.

TRBJ2-5,-,TRBD2,TRBV28,TGTGCCAGCAGTCCGTCTAGCGGGAGTTCCCAAGAGACCCAGTACTTC,CASSPSSGSSQETQYF
TRBJ2-2,-,TRBD1,TRBV18,TGTGCCAGCTCAGGCGGACAGGGGATCGACACCGGGGAGCTGTTTTTT,CASSGGQGIDTGELFF
TRBJ2-7,-,-,TRBV7-4,TGTGCCAGCAGCTTAGCCTCCTGGGGGGACGAGCAGTACTTC,CASSLASWGDEQYF
TRBJ1-1,-,-,TRBV28,TGTGCCAGCAGTTGGGGGGGGACCAACACTGAAGCTTTCTTT,CASSWGGTNTEAFF
TRBJ1-3,-,TRBD1,TRBV5-1,TGCGCCAGCAGCTTGGAAGGGACAGGAGAAAACACCATATATTTT,CASSLEGTGENTIYF
TRBJ2-3,-,-,TRBV7-9,TGTGCCAGCAGCTTAGCGAGCACACTCGGGGGCACAGATACGCAGTATTTT,CASSLASTLGGTDTQYF
TRBJ2-1,-,-,TRBV29-1,TGCAGCGTTCCAGGGGGGTATAACTCCTACAATGAGCAGTTCTTC,CSVPGGYNSYNEQFF
TRBJ2-1,-,-,TRBV19,TGTGCCAGTAGTACTCCTTTGGCGGTCAATGAGCAGTTCTTC,CASSTPLAVNEQFF
TRBJ2-2,-,-,TRBV5-6,TGTGCCAGCAGCTTTGGGCGGAACACCGGGGAGCTGTTTTTT,CASSFGRNTGELFF
TRBJ1-1,once,TRBD1,TRBV9,TGTGCCAGCAGCGTTTCGACGACAGGGGTCATGAACACTGAAGCTTTCTTT,CASSVSTTGVMNTEAFF
TRBJ2-7,-,TRBD2,TRBV11-3,TGTGCCAGCAGCTTAAGCGGGGCAGGCCAAACCTACGAGCAGTACTTC,CASSLSGAGQTYEQYF
TRBJ2-2,-,TRBD2,TRBV7-7,TGTGCCAGCAGCTTAGACCTAGCGGCCGGGGAGCTGTTTTTT,CASSLDLAAGELFF
TRBJ2-7,-,-,TRBV7-2,TGTGCCAGCAGCGCCCAGGGGGGACAGAAGCAGTACTTC,CASSAQGGQKQYF
TRBJ1-1,-,-,TRBV7-6,TGTGCCAGCAGCCCAACATTGACCGGAGTGAACACTGAAGCTTTCTTT,CASSPTLTGVNTEAFF
TRBJ2-2,-,-,TRBV5-4,TGTGCCAGCAGCTTGACAGGTTCCGGGGAGCTGTTTTTT,CASSLTGSGELFF
TRBJ2-7,-,-,TRBV7-2,TGTGCCAGCAGCTTAGCGTGGCGGGACTACGAGCAGTACTTC,CASSLAWRDYEQYF
TRBJ1-1,-,TRBD1,TRBV9,TGTGCCAGCAGCGCCGGGACAGGGACGGGGACTGAAGCTTTCTTT,CASSAGTGTGTEAFF
TRBJ1-1,-,TRBD1,TRBV7-9,TGTGCCAGCGTAGACAGGGTGAACACTGAAGCTTTCTTT,CASVDRVNTEAFF
TRBJ1-1,-,-,TRBV15,TGTGCCACCAGCAGAGGTTCAGGCAGCCCCATGAACACTGAAGCTTTCTTT,CATSRGSGSPMNTEAFF
TRBJ2-3,-,-,TRBV18,TGTGCCAGCTCACCGGGCCTTAGCACAGATACGCAGTATTTT,CASSPGLSTDTQYF
TRBJ2-5,-,TRBD2,TRBV19,TGTGCCACCGGACTAGCGGAAGAGACCCAGTACTTC,CATGLAEETQYF
TRBJ2-7,-,-,TRBV25-1,TGTGCCAGCAGTGAGATGGGGACGGGGGAACCCTACGAGCAGTACTTC,CASSEMGTGEPYEQYF
TRBJ2-1,-,TRBD2,TRBV2,TGTGCCAGCAGTGAAGCTAGCGGGAGGAATGAGCAGTTCTTC,CASSEASGRNEQFF
TRBJ1-4,-,-,TRBV2,TGTGCCAGCAGTCTTACAGGGTTGGGAAATGAAAAACTGTTTTTT,CASSLTGLGNEKLFF
TRBJ1-5,-,TRBD1,TRBV28,TGTGCCAGCAGTCCTGGGGACAGGGGCCGCAATCAGCCCCAGCATTTT,CASSPGDRGRNQPQHF
TRBJ1-2,-,-,TRBV6-1,TGTGCCAGCAGTGAAGCAGACAGATCCCCCTATGGCTACACCTTC,CASSEADRSPYGYTF
TRBJ2-1,large,-,TRBV7-6,TGTGCCAGCAGCTCGGACTCCTTCTCGGATGAGCAGTTCTTC,CASSSDSFSDEQFF
TRBJ2-3,once,-,TRBV15,TGTGCCACCAGCGAACGACAGGACGCAGATACGCAGTATTTT,CATSERQDADTQYF
TRBJ1-1,-,TRBD1,TRBV6-5,TGTGCCAGCACACGACAGGGATCCACTGAAGCTTTCTTT,CASTRQGSTEAFF
TRBJ2-7,-,-,TRBV7-3,TGTGCCAGCAGCTCGGACTCAGGATACGAGCAGTACTTC,CASSSDSGYEQYF
TRBJ2-7,-,TRBD1,TRBV28,TGTGCCAGCACCCAAGGGACAGGGGGCTACGAGCAGTACTTC,CASTQGTGGYEQYF
TRBJ2-3,-,-,TRBV11-3,TGTGCCAGCAGCTTAGATCCCAGTGGGCCGAGTCGAGATACGCAGTATTTT,CASSLDPSGPSRDTQYF
TRBJ1-4,-,-,TRBV6-6,TGTGCCAGCAGTTATGAAGGGGGACAAGAAAAACTGTTTTTT,CASSYEGGQEKLFF
TRBJ2-5,-,-,TRBV4-2,TGTGCCAGCAGCCAAACAGGGTCCGAAGTGACCCAGTACTTC,CASSQTGSEVTQYF
TRBJ1-4,-,-,TRBV7-9,TGTGCCAGCAGCTTTCTCGCAACTAATGAAAAACTGTTTTTT,CASSFLATNEKLFF
TRBJ2-7,-,-,TRBV30,TGTGCCTGGAGTCACCTGGTTGGGGGCCACGAGCAGTACTTC,CAWSHLVGGHEQYF